This T cell receptor beta chain was recorded in a study of blood T cell repertoires in COVID-19. Trimming removed 2 bases from V and 4 bases from J; junction bases left unmatched: 7. Germline loops: CDR1 SGHAT, CDR2 FQNNGV. The CDR3 is made up of 15 amino acids. Libraries were prepared by immunoSEQ multiplex PCR; TCRdb keeps only in-frame clonotypes and omits some of them. The data contain about 220,000 clones, roughly 88% of them singletons. The chain is built from TRBV11-2 and TRBJ2-7; 8 nucleotides align to TRBD2. The sequence came from a woman aged 50 to 60 with acute COVID-19. Sequenced material: PBMCs or T cells enriched from blood (not recorded which). The CDR3: CASSLSRAGAYEQYF. DNA for the CDR3: TGTGCCAGCAGCTTATCGAGAGCGGGAGCTTACGAGCAGTACTTC.